Presented here are 10 T cell receptor beta chains from one specimen sequenced in a study of blood T cell repertoires in COVID-19. Sequenced by immunoSEQ multiplex PCR; TCRdb stores in-frame clones only, minus some. Of 100,000 or so clones listed, around nine tenths are singletons. The sequenced sample consisted of peripheral blood. The receptors here all came from a woman in her fifties or sixties in a cohort sampled during active COVID-19.

This chain uses TRBV7-2 with TRBJ2-5; D not resolved. Germline V gene sequence: CDR1 SGHTA, CDR2 FQGNSA. V gave up 1 base and J gave up 4 bases, with 7 bases separating them. The CDR3 has 13 residues. The CDR3 loop is CASSLGQRETQYF. DNA of the CDR3: TGTGCCAGCAGCTTAGGGCAGCGAGAGACCCAGTACTTC.

The chain joins TRBV11-2 to TRBJ1-2; a weak D match, TRBD1 (5 bases). Germline loops: CDR1 SGHAT, CDR2 FQNNGV. V gave up 5 bases and J gave up 6 bases, with 16 bases separating them. This CDR3 is built from 14 residues. CDR3 residues: CASSPGQRRDGYTF. The CDR3 DNA is TGTGCCAGCAGCCCGGGGCAGCGGAGGGATGGCTACACCTTC. The full variable domain, completed using reference TRBV11-2 and TRBJ1-2, is EAGVAQSPRYKIIEKRQSVAFWCNPISGHATLYWYQQILGQGPKLLIQFQNNGVVDDSQLPKDRFSAERLKGVDSTLKIQPAKLEDSAVYLCASSPGQRRDGYTFGSGTRLTVV.

The J gene is TRBJ2-2, the V gene TRBV7-9; 12 bases fit TRBD2. The length of the CDR3 is 19 residues. V lost 1 base and J lost 5; bases outside the gene matches: 11. Germline assignment: CDR1 SEHNR and CDR2 FQNEAQ (reference sequence). The CDR3 DNA is TGTGCCAGCAGCTTAGAATGGGCTAGCGGGAGGGCCAGGACCGGGGAGCTGTTTTTT. This codes for CASSLEWASGRARTGELFF.

The V gene is TRBV10-1, the J gene TRBJ2-2; no definite D call. The CDR3 loop spans 16 amino acids. Looked up from germline, CDR1 is WNHNN and CDR2 is SYGVQD (reference sequence). The V and J ends lost 0 bases and 4 bases respectively, with 12 bases between them. CDR3 in amino acids: CASSESIVPGTGELFF. The CDR3 nucleotides read TGCGCCAGCAGTGAGTCGATAGTCCCCGGCACCGGGGAGCTGTTTTTT.

The gene calls are TRBV18 and TRBJ2-7; D is ambiguous. Germline CDR1 reads KGHSH; CDR2 reads LQKENI. V dropped 1 base and J dropped 3 bases, with 7 bases sitting between them. The CDR3 is made up of 13 amino acids. The CDR3 loop is CASSPLRSYEQYF. The CDR3 DNA reads TGTGCCAGCTCACCACTCCGCAGCTACGAGCAGTACTTC. The full variable domain, completed using reference TRBV18 and TRBJ2-7, is NAGVMQNPRHLVRRRGQEARLRCSPMKGHSHVYWYRQLPEEGLKFMVYLQKENIIDESGMPKERFSAEFPKEGPSILRIQQVVRGDSAAYFCASSPLRSYEQYFGPGTRLTVT.

The rearrangement uses TRBV6-5 and TRBJ2-6; unclear D gene. Germline V CDR1 and CDR2: MNHEY, SVGAGI. This CDR3 spans 14 amino acids. Trimming stripped 8 bases from V and 4 bases from J, with 12 bases between. The CDR3, as DNA: TGTGCCAGCCGCGAGGTTTACGGGGCCAACGTCCTGACTTTC. Residues: CASREVYGANVLTF.

This rearrangement joins TRBV10-3 to TRBJ2-3; 8 positions match TRBD1. Unmatched junction bases numbered 10, after V lost 2 bases and J lost 9 bases. The V gene's germline CDR1 is ENHRY and CDR2 SYGVKD. This CDR3 has 15 residues. CDR3 nucleotides: TGTGCCATCAGTGAGCAGACAGGGGCCCGCCGGACGCAGTATTTT. It is translated as CAISEQTGARRTQYF.

This chain connects TRBV9 to TRBJ2-3; 8 bases map to TRBD2. Germline V gene lookup returns CDR1 SGDLS and CDR2 YYNGEE. CDR3 length: 16 amino acids. Trimming removed 3 bases from V and 0 bases from J; junction bases left unmatched: 6. DNA for the CDR3: TGTGCCAGCAGCGGGCTAGCGGGTACCAGCACAGATACGCAGTATTTT. This sequence encodes CASSGLAGTSTDTQYF.

The chain is built from TRBV3-1 (or the pseudogene TRBV3-2) and TRBJ1-1; weak D call: TRBD1 (6 bases). The V and J ends lost 2 bases and 4 bases respectively, with 14 bases between them. The CDR3 has 15 residues. Germline CDR1 and CDR2: LGHDT and YNNKEL (reference sequence). CDR3 residues: CASSQREGGSTEAFF. In nucleotides, the CDR3 is TGTGCCAGCAGCCAACGAGAAGGGGGAAGCACTGAAGCTTTCTTT.

The chain couples TRBV28 to TRBJ1-5; D is possibly TRBD1 (5 bases). This CDR3 region has 15 residues. Germline V CDR1 and CDR2: MDHEN, SYDVKM. The V end was cut by 2 bases, the J end by 2 bases, with 10 bases between. CDR3 sequence: CASSLRGLRNQPQHF. The CDR3 DNA reads as TGTGCCAGCAGTTTACGGGGGTTACGCAATCAGCCCCAGCATTTT.